The 20 T cell receptor beta chains reported below all come from one sample, sequenced in a study of T cells after yellow fever vaccination. TCRdb redid the calling of the 5' RACE reads with MiXCR, one entry per CDR3 protein. The sample yields some 250,000 distinct CDR3 sequences, about 7% seen once. The sequenced sample was CD4+ T cells sorted from PBMCs, obtained 15 days after the yellow fever booster vaccination. Receptors originate from a man aged 25-40 years who received the YFV17D yellow fever vaccine.

This clonotype was counted between two and nine times. The chain couples TRBV20-1 to TRBJ2-3, with D possibly being TRBD2 (6 bases). The germline V and J ends were trimmed by 3 bases and 6 bases, with 10 bases remaining between them. Per the germline V gene, CDR1 is DFQATT and CDR2 is SNEGSKA (reference sequence). CDR3 length: 12 residues. CDR3 amino acids: CSASSSADTQYF. The CDR3 DNA sequence: TGCAGTGCTAGCTCTAGCGCTGATACGCAGTATTTT.

Ten or more counts support this clonotype. The chain has TRBV7-9 and TRBJ2-7; 12 nucleotides agree with TRBD2. The CDR3 contains 15 residues. V dropped 5 bases and J dropped 2; count of bases not matched to a gene: 4. From germline, CDR1 is SEHNR and CDR2 FQNEAQ (reference sequence). The CDR3, as DNA: TGTGCCAGCAGCCCCGGACTAGCGGGGCCCTACGAGCAGTACTTC. It translates to CASSPGLAGPYEQYF.

Details on this clonotype: A much larger clone is a single base away; this may be a read error. This chain links TRBV5-1 with TRBJ2-7; no reliable D call. Germline CDR1 is SGHRS and CDR2 is YFSETQ. The CDR3 extends over 13 amino acids. Between the trimmed V and J ends, which lost 4 bases and 8 bases, there was a span of 16 bases. CDR3: CASSPGRMSKQYF. The DNA for the CDR3 is TGCGCCAGCAGCCCAGGACGGATGAGCAAGCAGTACTTC. Combining the CDR3 with reference TRBV5-1 and TRBJ2-7 gives the whole variable domain KAGVTQTPRYLIKTRGQQVTLSCSPISGHRSVSWYQQTPGQGLQFLFEYFSETQRNKGNFPGRFSGRQFSNSRSEMNVSTLELGDSALYLCASSPGRMSKQYFGPGTRLTVT.

There are many counts of this clonotype. The chain recombines TRBV12-3 or TRBV12-4 with TRBJ2-1; perhaps TRBD2 as D (5 bases). This CDR3 has 14 residues. Trimming shortened V by 6 bases and J by 8 bases, and 17 bases separated the two germline ends. CDR3 bases: TGTGCCAGCAGCATTGGAGGATCAAGGGATGAGCAGTTCTTC. This translates into CASSIGGSRDEQFF.

This clonotype was seen a handful of times. This chain joins TRBV20-1 and TRBJ2-3; 9 bases match TRBD2. The germline V gene has CDR1 DFQATT and CDR2 SNEGSKA (reference sequence). The length of the CDR3 is 15 residues. With 4 bases clipped from V and 2 bases from J, the junction kept 7 bases outside the gene matches. The CDR3 region has the DNA TGCAGTGCTATGCCGGGACTAGCCTCCACAGATACGCAGTATTTT. This sequence encodes CSAMPGLASTDTQYF.

This clonotype was seen at least ten times. V and J are TRBV5-1 and TRBJ2-2; D perhaps matches TRBD2 (6 bases). The CDR3 sequence is 16 residues long. V was shortened by 3 bases and J by 5 bases, with 17 bases between the two germline ends. The germline V gene has CDR1 SGHRS and CDR2 YFSETQ. CDR3 sequence (DNA): TGCGCCAGCAGCTCCTCGACGGGAGACATTACCGGGGAGCTGTTTTTT. As protein: CASSSSTGDITGELFF.

This clonotype appeared a few times. The chain has TRBV2 and TRBJ1-5; no clear D gene. Germline V gene sequence: CDR1 SNHLY, CDR2 FYNNEI. CDR3 length: 14 amino acids. The V end lost 8 bases, the J end lost 0 bases, and 11 bases lay between the germline ends. DNA for the CDR3: TGTGCCAGCCAGACCGATTATAGCAATCAGCCCCAGCATTTT. This encodes CASQTDYSNQPQHF.

This clonotype appeared a single time. Germline and junction disagree at one end, which may indicate a read error. The chain recombines TRBV11-2 with TRBJ2-5; D perhaps matches TRBD2 (5 bases). The CDR3 loop spans 15 amino acids. Germline CDR1 reads SGHAT; CDR2 reads FQNNGV. The CDR3 spells CSSSLSSTGRETQYF. Here the CDR3 DNA reads TGTTCCAGCAGCTTATCCTCGACTGGGAGAGAGACCCAGTACTTC. Drawing the rest from reference TRBV11-2 and TRBJ2-5, the complete variable domain is EAGVAQSPRYKIIEKRQSVAFWCNPISGHATLYWYQQILGQGPKLLIQFQNNGVVDDSQLPKDRFSAERLKGVDSTLKIQPAKLEDSAVYLCSSSLSSTGRETQYFGPGTRLLVL.

This clonotype was detected only a few times. The chain links TRBV25-1 to TRBJ2-7, with D tentatively TRBD1 (5 bases). V lost 4 bases to trimming and J lost 3 bases, with 10 bases between them. Germline V lookup: CDR1 MGHDK, CDR2 SYGVNS. This CDR3 comprises 13 residues. CDR3: CASSAGRVYEQYF. CDR3 nucleotides: TGTGCCAGCAGTGCTGGCAGGGTCTACGAGCAGTACTTC.

This clonotype appeared many times. The gene calls are TRBV20-1 and TRBJ2-3; 9 bases agree with TRBD2. With V trimmed by 3 bases and J by 8 bases, 6 bases remained unmatched. Germline V gives CDR1 DFQATT, CDR2 SNEGSKA (reference sequence). CDR3 length equals 13 residues. The CDR3 nucleotides are TGCAGTGCTAGGGTAGCGGGAGTTGGTACGCAGTATTTT. Translated: CSARVAGVGTQYF.

In its sample, this clonotype was seen a few times. The V gene is TRBV29-1, the J gene TRBJ2-5, with D uncertain. The germline V gene has CDR1 SQVTM and CDR2 ANQGSEA. V lost 5 bases and J 5 bases, leaving 15 bases between the germline ends. The CDR3 consists of 13 residues. CDR3 region: CSVTMGWMETQYF. As DNA, the CDR3 is TGCAGCGTTACCATGGGGTGGATGGAGACCCAGTACTTC.

Only a few counts were recorded for this clonotype. V gene TRBV7-9 combines with J gene TRBJ2-5, with 7 bases identical to TRBD2. The V gene end was trimmed by 1 base and the J gene end by 2 bases; junction bases not matched to a gene: 4. Germline CDR1 is SEHNR and CDR2 is FQNEAQ (reference sequence). The CDR3 totals 15 residues. In DNA, the CDR3 is TGTGCCAGCAGCTTAGATGGCGGGAGACAAGAGACCCAGTACTTC. It encodes CASSLDGGRQETQYF.

This clonotype came up many times. The rearrangement uses TRBV10-3 and TRBJ2-4, with D possibly being TRBD2 (6 bases). Germline assignment: CDR1 ENHRY and CDR2 SYGVKD. The CDR3 contains 16 residues. V lost 0 bases and J lost 0, with 9 bases in between. As DNA, the CDR3 is TGTGCCATCAGTGAGTCGGCGGGGCTAGCCAAAAACATTCAGTACTTC. Translating it yields CAISESAGLAKNIQYF.

V gene TRBV18 combines with J gene TRBJ2-1, with 14 bases matching TRBD2. The V gene's germline CDR1 is KGHSH and CDR2 LQKENI. CDR3 length: 18 amino acids. The trim removed 0 bases at V and 8 bases at J, leaving 9 bases unmatched. CDR3 residues: CASSPPPGLAGGWDEQFF. The DNA for the CDR3 is TGTGCCAGCTCACCACCCCCCGGACTAGCGGGAGGATGGGATGAGCAGTTCTTC.

This clonotype was observed a handful of times. This chain uses TRBV18 with TRBJ2-5; perhaps TRBD1 as D (6 bases). The germline gives CDR1 KGHSH, CDR2 LQKENI. V was trimmed by 0 bases and J by 5 bases, leaving 10 bases between them. The CDR3 runs 14 residues. This CDR3 reads CASSPPQGPETQYF. Here the CDR3 DNA reads TGTGCCAGCTCACCACCGCAGGGGCCCGAGACCCAGTACTTC. Based on the CDR3 plus reference TRBV18 and TRBJ2-5, the full variable domain is NAGVMQNPRHLVRRRGQEARLRCSPMKGHSHVYWYRQLPEEGLKFMVYLQKENIIDESGMPKERFSAEFPKEGPSILRIQQVVRGDSAAYFCASSPPQGPETQYFGPGTRLLVL.

This clonotype was observed a handful of times. The CDR3 DNA reads TGTGCCAGCAGCCAACTGGGGGCCCATTCCTACGAGCAGTACTTC. This sequence encodes CASSQLGAHSYEQYF. This chain joins TRBV5-5 and TRBJ2-7, with D possibly matching TRBD1 (6 bases). The germline V gene encodes CDR1 SGHKS and CDR2 YYEKEE (reference sequence). Trimming cost V 4 bases and J 1 base, with 15 bases left between them. The CDR3 has 15 amino acids.

This clonotype was seen only a few times. V is TRBV11-1 and J is TRBJ2-1; tentatively, D is TRBD2 (6 bases). The ends were cut back, 5 bases at V and 9 bases at J, with 20 bases in the middle. The CDR3 contains 15 residues. CDR1 SGHAT and CDR2 FQDESV come from the germline V gene (reference sequence). The CDR3 loop reads CASSLLGGPPGEQFF. The CDR3 bases are TGTGCCAGCAGCCTGTTGGGGGGACCTCCCGGTGAGCAGTTCTTC.

The V gene is TRBV9, the J gene TRBJ2-1; TRBD2 is a possible D gene (6 bases). Trimming cost V 4 bases and J 2 bases, with 16 bases left between them. The CDR3 is made up of 16 amino acids. Looked up from germline, CDR1 is SGDLS and CDR2 is YYNGEE. CDR3 loop: CASSRAGTEPYNEQFF. In DNA form, the CDR3 reads TGTGCCAGCAGCCGGGCCGGGACTGAGCCCTACAATGAGCAGTTCTTC.

The rearrangement joins TRBV30 to TRBJ1-6, with 7 bases that match TRBD1. CDR1 GTSNPN and CDR2 SVGIG come from the germline V gene (reference sequence). J gave up 5 bases and V 4 bases, and 2 bases lay outside the gene matches. The CDR3 has 13 residues. The CDR3 nucleotides are TGTGCCTGGAAGGGACAGAATAATTCACCCCTCCACTTT. Its translation: CAWKGQNNSPLHF.

In this sample, this clonotype turned up many times. CDR3 DNA sequence: TGTGCCAGCAGCGCAGGGACTAGCGGGACCGGGGAGCTGTTTTTT. Protein: CASSAGTSGTGELFF. The chain uses TRBV9 and TRBJ2-2; 12 bases map to TRBD2. This CDR3 spans 15 amino acids. V trimming: 3 bases; J trimming: 5 bases; junction bases outside the gene matches: 2. Per the germline V gene, CDR1 is SGDLS and CDR2 is YYNGEE.